Shown below are 29 T cell receptor beta chains from a single sample sequenced in a study of OX40 agonist ivuxolimab in advanced cancers. Here immunoSEQ multiplex PCR was the method, and the copy in TCRdb shows in-frame clones only, minus some. The sample yields 90,000 or so clones, roughly nine tenths seen once. Sequenced here: CD4+ or CD8+ T cells sorted from blood, sampled in a trial of the OX40 agonist ivuxolimab. These receptor sequences come from an adult with an advanced solid tumor such as melanoma, head and neck, liver or kidney cancer.

The chain couples TRBV5-1 to TRBJ1-4, with TRBD1 identical over 7 bases. The J segment lost 7 bases and the V segment lost 4 bases, leaving 4 bases of the junction unmatched. The CDR3 has 13 amino acids. Germline V gene data show CDR1 as SGHRS and CDR2 as YFSETQ. The CDR3 sequence is CASSPRQGEKLFF. The CDR3 coding sequence is TGCGCCAGCAGCCCCCGACAGGGTGAAAAACTGTTTTTT.

The table lists this clone with a count of one. The V and J genes are TRBV6-4 and TRBJ2-1; D is ambiguous. Germline V gives CDR1 MRHNA, CDR2 SNTAGT. V was clipped by 1 base and J by 6 bases, with 7 bases between them. CDR3 size: 13 residues. DNA for the CDR3: TGTGCCAGCAGTGACTACAAAAGCAATGAGCAGTTCTTC. Translated, it gives CASSDYKSNEQFF.

This chain uses TRBV18 with TRBJ2-1; TRBD1 agrees at 10 bases. Germline loops: CDR1 KGHSH, CDR2 LQKENI. The CDR3 length is 17 residues. The V segment lost 0 bases and the J segment 8 bases; nucleotides outside the gene matches: 10. CDR3: CASSPPYGTGEGDEQFF. As DNA, the CDR3 is TGTGCCAGCTCACCACCTTATGGGACAGGGGAAGGTGATGAGCAGTTCTTC.

This chain connects TRBV10-1 to TRBJ2-3, with D perhaps TRBD2 (6 bases). V dropped 6 bases and J dropped 2 bases, with 9 bases sitting between them. The CDR3 loop spans 13 amino acids. Per the germline V gene, CDR1 is WNHNN and CDR2 is SYGVQD (reference sequence). The CDR3 reads CASREGSTDTQYF. The CDR3 DNA is TGCGCCAGCAGGGAGGGGTCCACAGATACGCAGTATTTT.

The chain is built from TRBV30 and TRBJ2-7; a weak D match, TRBD2 (6 bases). The CDR3 loop spans 10 amino acids. V was pared by 5 bases and J by 4 bases, with 6 bases between. The germline CDR1 and CDR2 sequences are GTSNPN and SVGIG (reference sequence). The CDR3 DNA reads TGTGCCTGGGGGACTTACGAGCAGTACTTC. Encoded protein: CAWGTYEQYF.

This clone appeared once. This chain uses TRBV5-8 with TRBJ1-4; D is unclear. The CDR3 consists of 15 residues. V gave up 3 bases and J gave up 8 bases, with 17 bases separating them. Looked up from germline, CDR1 is SGHTS and CDR2 is YDEGEE. The CDR3 DNA follows: TGTGCCAGCAGCTCGGCCGGATCACACGGGGAAAAACTGTTTTTT. Translating gives CASSSAGSHGEKLFF.

The CDR3 DNA reads TGTGCCAGCAGGGAAACCCTGGGACTAGCGCTAAACAATGAGCAGTTCTTC. This sequence encodes CASRETLGLALNNEQFF. The chain recombines TRBV6-1 with TRBJ2-1, with 10 bases matching TRBD2. The J segment lost 5 bases and the V segment lost 6 bases, leaving 13 bases of the junction unmatched. The CDR3 runs to 17 residues. Germline V gives CDR1 MNHNS, CDR2 SASEGT.

CDR3 nucleotide sequence: TGTGCCAGCAGCCCCGGAGAGGGGTACGTGGAGACCCAGTACTTC. Protein sequence: CASSPGEGYVETQYF. This chain links TRBV11-3 with TRBJ2-5; D tentatively fits TRBD1 or TRBD2 (5 bases each). Trimming removed 5 bases at V and 5 bases at J, with 18 bases between. The germline V gene has CDR1 SGHNT and CDR2 YENEEA. This CDR3 region has 15 residues.

This clone came up once. The gene calls are TRBV6-5 and TRBJ2-7; the match to TRBD1 covers 7 bases. V was clipped by 2 bases and J by 0 bases; unmatched bases: 7. The CDR3 runs 16 residues. Per the germline V gene, CDR1 is MNHEY and CDR2 is SVGAGI. The CDR3 nucleotides read TGTGCCAGCAGTTACGGGTCCGGGACAGCCTCCTACGAGCAGTACTTC. Its protein product is CASSYGSGTASYEQYF.

The chain combines TRBV9 with TRBJ2-5; D remains unclear. Germline values: CDR1 SGDLS, CDR2 YYNGEE. Trimming cost V 3 bases and J 13 bases, with 16 bases left between them. The CDR3 sequence is 12 residues long. The CDR3 nucleotides are TGTGCCAGCAGCGCCCTATTAGGTCGTCCGTACTTC. It specifies CASSALLGRPYF.

This rearrangement joins TRBV5-1 to TRBJ2-1; D may be TRBD1 or TRBD2 (5 bases each). CDR1 SGHRS and CDR2 YFSETQ come from the germline V gene. CDR3 length equals 16 residues. Deletions cut 4 bases from V and 6 bases from J, with 20 bases between. The DNA for the CDR3 is TGCGCCAGCAGCCAACAAGCCCGGGGCAGCGGCAATGAGCAGTTCTTC. This gives the protein CASSQQARGSGNEQFF. Full variable domain (missing parts from reference TRBV5-1 and TRBJ2-1): KAGVTQTPRYLIKTRGQQVTLSCSPISGHRSVSWYQQTPGQGLQFLFEYFSETQRNKGNFPGRFSGRQFSNSRSEMNVSTLELGDSALYLCASSQQARGSGNEQFFGPGTRLTVL.

The CDR3 DNA reads TGTGCCAGCAGTACCGGGACGGCAAACTATGGCTACACCTTC. It yields the protein CASSTGTANYGYTF. The chain has TRBV25-1 and TRBJ1-2; TRBD1 is a possible D gene (5 bases). This CDR3 is built from 14 residues. Trimming stripped 5 bases from V and 2 bases from J, with 12 bases between. Germline assignment: CDR1 MGHDK and CDR2 SYGVNS.

This chain uses TRBV28 with TRBJ2-7, with D unclear. Germline V gives CDR1 MDHEN, CDR2 SYDVKM. V was shortened by 5 bases and J by 2 bases, with 16 bases between the two germline ends. This CDR3 is 15 amino acids long. The CDR3 nucleotides read TGTGCCAGCAGTCCCCCCAACTCCCCACCCTACGAGCAGTACTTC. Translating gives CASSPPNSPPYEQYF.

CDR3 amino acids: CASSLADQNTEAFF. As DNA, the CDR3 is TGTGCCAGCAGCTTGGCCGATCAGAACACTGAAGCTTTCTTT. V is TRBV5-5 and J is TRBJ1-1; D not certain. The length of the CDR3 is 14 residues. Trimming shortened V by 0 bases and J by 1 base, and 7 bases separated the two germline ends. CDR1 and CDR2 from the germline V gene are SGHKS and YYEKEE (reference sequence). The full variable domain, its missing parts supplied by reference TRBV5-5 and TRBJ1-1, is DAGVTQSPTHLIKTRGQQVTLRCSPISGHKSVSWYQQVLGQGPQFIFQYYEKEERGRGNFPDRFSARQFPNYSSELNVNALLLGDSALYLCASSLADQNTEAFFGQGTRLTVV.

The rearrangement joins TRBV11-3 to TRBJ2-2, with 8 nucleotides matching TRBD2. This CDR3 has 17 residues. Germline-derived CDR1 and CDR2 are SGHNT and YENEEA. J lost 3 bases, V lost 0 bases, and 6 bases had no gene match. DNA for the CDR3: TGTGCCAGCAGCTTAGAACTAGCGGAGGCATACACCGGGGAGCTGTTTTTT. As protein: CASSLELAEAYTGELFF.

The chain couples TRBV15 to TRBJ2-1; 8 nucleotides match TRBD2. The CDR3 runs 15 residues. CDR1 LNHNV and CDR2 YYDKDF come from the germline V gene (reference sequence). V was pared by 5 bases and J by 2 bases, with 5 bases of the junction left unmatched. The CDR3 here is CATSYSGITYNEQFF. CDR3 sequence (DNA): TGTGCCACCAGCTATAGCGGGATTACCTACAATGAGCAGTTCTTC.

The chain employs TRBV29-1 and TRBJ2-3, with D tentatively TRBD1 (5 bases). Germline-derived CDR1 and CDR2 are SQVTM and ANQGSEA. Trimming cost V 4 bases and J 3 bases, with 8 bases left between them. The CDR3 is 12 residues long. The CDR3 is CSVADTTDTQYF. The CDR3 DNA sequence: TGCAGCGTTGCGGACACAACAGATACGCAGTATTTT.

The chain recombines TRBV29-1 with TRBJ2-3; D gene unclear. In germline, CDR1 is SQVTM, CDR2 ANQGSEA. This CDR3 comprises 13 residues. V shed 3 bases and J shed 1 base, with 8 bases lying between them. The chain's CDR3 is CSVDSWGTDTQYF. The CDR3 DNA sequence: TGCAGCGTTGATTCGTGGGGCACAGATACGCAGTATTTT.

The V call is TRBV29-1, the J call TRBJ2-1; tentative D call: TRBD2 (6 bases). The CDR3 sequence is 15 residues long. The germline V gene has CDR1 SQVTM and CDR2 ANQGSEA. Trimming took 8 bases from V and 6 from J, leaving 23 bases between them. This CDR3 is CSLNGAGSNGNEQFF. The CDR3, as DNA: TGCAGCCTAAACGGGGCGGGGTCGAATGGCAATGAGCAGTTCTTC.

Written as DNA, the CDR3 is TGTGCCAGCAGCGTAGGAACAGTTACCTACAATGAGCAGTTCTTC. Encoded protein: CASSVGTVTYNEQFF. The chain recombines TRBV9 with TRBJ2-1; no clear D gene. Trimming removed 0 bases from V and 2 bases from J, with 9 bases in between. The germline CDR1 and CDR2 sequences are SGDLS and YYNGEE. The CDR3 runs to 15 residues. The variable domain in full, completed from reference TRBV9 and TRBJ2-1, reads DSGVTQTPKHLITATGQRVTLRCSPRSGDLSVYWYQQSLDQGLQFLIQYYNGEERAKGNILERFSAQQFPDLHSELNLSSLELGDSALYFCASSVGTVTYNEQFFGPGTRLTVL.

The chain uses TRBV18 and TRBJ2-7; a weak D match, TRBD1 (6 bases). This CDR3 is built from 14 residues. The germline CDR1 and CDR2 sequences are KGHSH and LQKENI. V was trimmed by 3 bases and J by 1 base, leaving 10 bases between them. CDR3 region: CASSPSGASYEQYF. CDR3 DNA: TGTGCCAGCTCACCCTCAGGGGCTTCCTACGAGCAGTACTTC. Full variable domain (rest looked up from reference TRBV18 and TRBJ2-7): NAGVMQNPRHLVRRRGQEARLRCSPMKGHSHVYWYRQLPEEGLKFMVYLQKENIIDESGMPKERFSAEFPKEGPSILRIQQVVRGDSAAYFCASSPSGASYEQYFGPGTRLTVT.

The chain uses TRBV4-1 and TRBJ2-7; 10 nucleotides agree with TRBD1. Losses at the gene ends were 5 bases for V and 0 bases for J; bases not matched to a gene: 4. This CDR3 has 15 residues. Germline values: CDR1 MGHRA, CDR2 YSYEKL. As DNA, the CDR3 is TGCGCCAGCAGCAGCCGGGACAGGGGCTCCTACGAGCAGTACTTC. Residues: CASSSRDRGSYEQYF.

This clone was detected only once. The chain is built from TRBV4-1 and TRBJ1-5; D is uncertain. The V end lost 0 bases, the J end lost 1 base, and 10 bases lay between the germline ends. From germline, CDR1 is MGHRA and CDR2 YSYEKL. The CDR3 is 16 amino acids. The CDR3 DNA reads TGCGCCAGCAGCCAAGATCATTCTGGCAGCAATCAGCCCCAGCATTTT. Its protein is CASSQDHSGSNQPQHF.

The genes are TRBV9 and TRBJ2-2, with 16 bases lining up with TRBD2. With 4 bases clipped from V and 5 bases from J, the junction kept 5 bases outside the gene matches. In germline, CDR1 is SGDLS, CDR2 YYNGEE. This CDR3 is 17 amino acids long. In DNA form, the CDR3 reads TGTGCCAGCAGCCTGGGACTAGCGGGAGGGCCAACCGGGGAGCTGTTTTTT. Amino acid sequence: CASSLGLAGGPTGELFF.

The rearrangement joins TRBV9 to TRBJ2-1, with D hard to call. CDR3 length: 16 residues. Germline CDR1 SGDLS, CDR2 YYNGEE. V dropped 3 bases and J dropped 1 base, with 14 bases sitting between them. CDR3 amino acids: CASSELPQASYNEQFF. In DNA, the CDR3 is TGTGCCAGCAGCGAGCTTCCCCAGGCGTCCTACAATGAGCAGTTCTTC.

The chain has TRBV19 and TRBJ1-3; D remains unclear. The V gene lost 7 bases and the J gene lost 0 bases, with 13 bases spanning the gap. The CDR3 length is 15 residues. CDR1 and CDR2 from the germline V gene are LNHDA and SQIVND (reference sequence). In DNA, the CDR3 is TGTGCCAGTACCGACTCGGGGTACTCTGGAAACACCATATATTTT. This translates into CASTDSGYSGNTIYF.

The chain links TRBV11-2 to TRBJ2-3; 7 positions match TRBD1. The germline CDR1 and CDR2 sequences are SGHAT and FQNNGV. The CDR3 has 15 amino acids. Trimming cost V 7 bases and J 4 bases; bases outside gene matches: 11. The CDR3 region is CASTINRGSADTQYF. The CDR3 DNA is TGTGCCAGCACCATAAACAGGGGATCCGCAGATACGCAGTATTTT.

The chain recombines TRBV5-1 with TRBJ1-1, with 8 bases fitting TRBD1. This CDR3 contains 16 residues. Germline CDR1 and CDR2: SGHRS and YFSETQ. V shed 4 bases, J shed 11 bases, and the junction held 19 bases outside the gene matches. The DNA of the CDR3 is TGCGCCAGCAGCAGCGCCACAGGGGGGTTACGAGATCGGGCTTTCTTT. This gives the protein CASSSATGGLRDRAFF. The full variable domain, with the rest looked up from reference TRBV5-1 and TRBJ1-1, is KAGVTQTPRYLIKTRGQQVTLSCSPISGHRSVSWYQQTPGQGLQFLFEYFSETQRNKGNFPGRFSGRQFSNSRSEMNVSTLELGDSALYLCASSSATGGLRDRAFFGQGTRLTVV.

Only one count was recorded for this clone. The V and J genes are TRBV14 and TRBJ2-6, with D hard to call. Deletions cut 2 bases from V and 3 bases from J, with 8 bases between. Germline V gene lookup returns CDR1 SGHDN and CDR2 FVKESK. CDR3 length equals 15 residues. The CDR3 region is CASSQLNSGANVLTF. The CDR3 region has the DNA TGTGCCAGCAGCCAATTGAACAGTGGGGCCAACGTCCTGACTTTC.